These T cell receptor beta chains were read from a single sample in a study of shared T cell receptors in the human thymus. Using immunoSEQ multiplex PCR, the repertoire was profiled, and TCRdb retains in-frame clones only, with some absent. The sample lists under 700,000 clones, 78% occurring once. Separately, the same data were catalogued under a study of human thymus T cells.

The sequencing sample was made of thymocytes. All receptors derive from a boy under two years old with a congenital heart defect. Each CDR3 is given with its conserved first and last residue. Each record gives: J gene, CDR3 length, D gene, V gene, clone size, CDR3 protein, CDR3 DNA. D genes are given only for firm matches. Not all rows give a size; the values are once, few, many and, for expanded clones, a class.

TRBJ2-1	13	.	TRBV11-2	once	CASRIALRHPQFF	TGTGCCAGCAGGATAGCGCTCCGCCACCCGCAGTTCTTC
TRBJ2-6	16	TRBD2	TRBV29-1	.	CSVEAGGFSGANVLTF	TGCAGCGTTGAAGCGGGAGGTTTCTCTGGGGCCAACGTCCTGACTTTC
TRBJ2-7	15	TRBD1	TRBV7-9	.	CASRREGTGGHEQYF	TGTGCCAGCAGACGAGAGGGGACAGGGGGCCACGAGCAGTACTTC
TRBJ2-4	14	.	TRBV11-2	.	CASSLGLGKNIQYF	TGTGCCAGCAGCTTAGGACTGGGCAAAAACATTCAGTACTTC
TRBJ2-1	16	.	TRBV5-6	.	CASSLNSGKKYNEQFF	TGTGCCAGCAGCTTGAATAGCGGCAAAAAGTACAATGAGCAGTTCTTC
TRBJ2-7	15	TRBD2	TRBV5-4	.	CASSTGTSGIYEQYF	TGTGCCAGCAGCACCGGGACTAGCGGAATCTACGAGCAGTACTTC
TRBJ2-2	15	.	TRBV10-3	.	CAIRDSRVNTGELFF	TGTGCCATCAGGGACTCCCGGGTGAACACCGGGGAGCTGTTTTTT
TRBJ2-1	15	.	TRBV7-2	.	CASSCAVGLSNEQFF	TGTGCCAGCAGCTGTGCAGTTGGTCTTTCCAATGAGCAGTTCTTC
TRBJ2-7	14	.	TRBV15	once	CATSRDPGEYEQYF	TGTGCCACCAGCAGAGATCCGGGGGAGTACGAGCAGTACTTC
TRBJ2-7	15	TRBD2	TRBV10-2	.	CASRRGWREPLEQYF	TGCGCCAGCAGGCGGGGATGGCGGGAGCCCCTCGAGCAGTACTTC
TRBJ2-1	13	.	TRBV10-3	.	CAIRKQGFNEQFF	TGTGCCATCAGAAAACAGGGATTCAATGAGCAGTTCTTC
TRBJ2-1	13	TRBD1	TRBV6-5	.	CASTRGIRDRQFF	TGTGCCAGCACCCGTGGGATTCGGGACAGGCAGTTCTTC
TRBJ2-5	19	TRBD1	TRBV14	.	CASSQDPPGTAKPRETQYF	TGTGCCAGCAGCCAAGACCCACCAGGGACAGCAAAACCCCGAGAGACCCAGTACTTC
TRBJ2-7	15	TRBD2	TRBV28	.	CASSQTSGLSYEQYF	TGTGCCAGCAGTCAAACTAGCGGCCTCTCCTACGAGCAGTACTTC
TRBJ2-2	16	.	TRBV11-2	.	CASSLPLRGPTGELFF	TGTGCCAGCAGCTTACCTCTCAGGGGCCCTACCGGGGAGCTGTTTTTT
TRBJ1-1	16	TRBD1	TRBV30	.	CAWTRGLDRKSTEAFF	TGTGCCTGGACCAGGGGGTTGGACAGGAAATCTACTGAAGCTTTCTTT
TRBJ2-5	15	TRBD1	TRBV27	.	CASSPGTGMRETQYF	TGTGCCAGCAGTCCCGGGACAGGGATGCGAGAGACCCAGTACTTC
TRBJ1-1	15	.	TRBV6-1	.	CASSRSWTRDTEAFF	TGTGCCAGCAGTCGATCCTGGACCAGGGACACTGAAGCTTTCTTT
TRBJ2-5	16	TRBD2	TRBV30	.	CAWEEGAGGDVETQYF	TGTGCCTGGGAGGAGGGAGCGGGAGGGGATGTAGAGACCCAGTACTTC
TRBJ2-5	16	.	TRBV27	.	CASSRDSGRFLETQYF	TGTGCCAGCAGTCGGGACAGCGGGAGATTTTTAGAGACCCAGTACTTC
TRBJ1-1	16	TRBD1	TRBV11-2	.	CASSLTGTGDHTEAFF	TGTGCCAGCAGCTTGACCGGGACAGGGGATCACACTGAAGCTTTCTTT
TRBJ2-7	15	TRBD2	TRBV5-6	.	CASSLASGTPYEQYF	TGTGCCAGCAGCTTGGCTAGCGGGACCCCCTACGAGCAGTACTTC